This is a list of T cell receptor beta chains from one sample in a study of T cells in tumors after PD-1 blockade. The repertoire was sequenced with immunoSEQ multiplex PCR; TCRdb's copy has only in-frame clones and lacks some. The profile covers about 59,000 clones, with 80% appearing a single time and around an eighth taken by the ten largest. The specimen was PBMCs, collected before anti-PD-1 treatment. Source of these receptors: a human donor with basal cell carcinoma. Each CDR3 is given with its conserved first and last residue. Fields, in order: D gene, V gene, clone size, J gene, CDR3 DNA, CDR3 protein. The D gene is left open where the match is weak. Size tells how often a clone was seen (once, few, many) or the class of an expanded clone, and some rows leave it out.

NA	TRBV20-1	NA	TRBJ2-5	TGCAGTGCTAGTACAGGAGGGGACTTC	CSASTGGDF
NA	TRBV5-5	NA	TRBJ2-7	TGTGCCAGCAGCCTCCCGACCTTGTACGAGCAGTACTTC	CASSLPTLYEQYF
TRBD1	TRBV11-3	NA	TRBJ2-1	TGTGCCAGCAGCTCCATAGGGACAGGGGGATACAATGAGCAGTTCTTC	CASSSIGTGGYNEQFF
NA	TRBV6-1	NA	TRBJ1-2	TGTGCCAGCAGTGAATCTAGTGGGGGGGGTGGCTACACCTTC	CASSESSGGGGYTF
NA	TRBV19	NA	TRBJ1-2	TGTGCCAGTAGCCGACAGCTTCAGAATCGTGTAGACACCTTC	CASSRQLQNRVDTF
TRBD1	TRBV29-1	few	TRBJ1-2	TGCAGCGTTGGAAGGGGGCAGGACTATGGCTACACCTTC	CSVGRGQDYGYTF
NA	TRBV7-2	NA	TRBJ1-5	TGTGCCAGCAGCTTAGGTGGGGGTAGCAATCAGCCCCAGCATTTT	CASSLGGGSNQPQHF
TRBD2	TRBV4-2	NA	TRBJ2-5	TGTGCCAGCAGCACACTAGCGAATGAAGAGACCCAGTACTTC	CASSTLANEETQYF
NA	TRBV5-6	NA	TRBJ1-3	TGTGCCAGCAGCGAGGGACACAGAAACACCATATATTTT	CASSEGHRNTIYF
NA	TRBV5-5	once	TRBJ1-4	TGTGCCAGCAGCTTAACAGGGAGGACTAATGAAAAACTGTTTTTT	CASSLTGRTNEKLFF
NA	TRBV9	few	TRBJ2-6	TGTGCCAGCGACACTACTAGTAGGGGTGCAGGGGCCAACGTCCTGACTTTC	CASDTTSRGAGANVLTF
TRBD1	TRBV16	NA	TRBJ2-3	TGTGCCAGCAGCTGGATGCGGGACAGGCTTACAGATACGCAGTATTTT	CASSWMRDRLTDTQYF
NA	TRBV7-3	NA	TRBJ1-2	TGTGCCAGCAGCTTAGGTCCTACAGGGCCTGGCTACACCTTC	CASSLGPTGPGYTF
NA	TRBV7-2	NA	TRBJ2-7	TGTGCCAGCAGCTCACTAGGCTCGGGGGAGCAGTACTTC	CASSSLGSGEQYF